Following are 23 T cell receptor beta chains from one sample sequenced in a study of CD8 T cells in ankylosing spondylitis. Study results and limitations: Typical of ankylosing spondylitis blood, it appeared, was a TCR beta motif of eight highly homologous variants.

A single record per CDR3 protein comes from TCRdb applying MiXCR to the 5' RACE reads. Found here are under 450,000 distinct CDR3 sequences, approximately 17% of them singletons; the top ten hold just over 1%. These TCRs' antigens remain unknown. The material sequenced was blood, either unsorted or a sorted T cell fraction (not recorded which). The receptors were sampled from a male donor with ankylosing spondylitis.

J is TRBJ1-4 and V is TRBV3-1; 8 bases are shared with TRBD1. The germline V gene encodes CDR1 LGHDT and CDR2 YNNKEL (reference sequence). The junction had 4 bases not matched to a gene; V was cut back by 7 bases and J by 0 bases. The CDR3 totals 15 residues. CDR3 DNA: TGTGCCAGCACTGACAGGGGACCAACTAATGAAAAACTGTTTTTT. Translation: CASTDRGPTNEKLFF.

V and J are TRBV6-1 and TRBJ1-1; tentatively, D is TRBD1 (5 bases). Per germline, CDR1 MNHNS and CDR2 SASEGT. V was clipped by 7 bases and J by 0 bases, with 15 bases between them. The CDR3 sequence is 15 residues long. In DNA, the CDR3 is TGTGCCAGCACCCGACTGGGGGAATTGAACACTGAAGCTTTCTTT. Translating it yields CASTRLGELNTEAFF.

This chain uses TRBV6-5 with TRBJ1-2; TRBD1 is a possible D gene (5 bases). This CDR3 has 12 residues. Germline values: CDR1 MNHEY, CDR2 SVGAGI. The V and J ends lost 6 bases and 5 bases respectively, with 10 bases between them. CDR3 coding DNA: TGTGCCAGCAGAGAGACAGCTTATGGCTACACCTTC. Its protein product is CASRETAYGYTF.

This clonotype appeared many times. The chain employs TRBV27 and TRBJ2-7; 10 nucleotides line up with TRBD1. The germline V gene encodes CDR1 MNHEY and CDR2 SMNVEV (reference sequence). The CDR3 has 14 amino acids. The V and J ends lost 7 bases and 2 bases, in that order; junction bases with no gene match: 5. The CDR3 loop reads CASKRTGGPYEQYF. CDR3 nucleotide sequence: TGTGCCAGCAAACGGACAGGGGGTCCCTACGAGCAGTACTTC.

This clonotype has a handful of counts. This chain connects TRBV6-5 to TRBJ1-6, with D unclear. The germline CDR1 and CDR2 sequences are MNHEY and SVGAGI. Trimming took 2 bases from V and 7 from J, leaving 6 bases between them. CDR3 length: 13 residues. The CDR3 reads CASSYGQNSPLHF. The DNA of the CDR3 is TGTGCCAGCAGTTACGGGCAGAATTCACCCCTCCACTTT.

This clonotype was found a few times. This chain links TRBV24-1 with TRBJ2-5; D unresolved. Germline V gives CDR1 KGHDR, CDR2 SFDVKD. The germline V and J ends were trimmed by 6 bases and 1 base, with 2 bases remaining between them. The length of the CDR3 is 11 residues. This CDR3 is CATSSQETQYF. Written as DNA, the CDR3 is TGTGCCACCAGTTCCCAAGAGACCCAGTACTTC.

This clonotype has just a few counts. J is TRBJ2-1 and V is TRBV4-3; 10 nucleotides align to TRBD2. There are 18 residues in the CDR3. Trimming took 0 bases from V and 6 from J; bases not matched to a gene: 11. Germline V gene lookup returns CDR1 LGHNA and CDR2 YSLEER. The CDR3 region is CASSQDSLAGVLGNEQFF. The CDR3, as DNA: TGCGCCAGCAGCCAAGATTCCCTAGCGGGAGTTTTGGGCAATGAGCAGTTCTTC.

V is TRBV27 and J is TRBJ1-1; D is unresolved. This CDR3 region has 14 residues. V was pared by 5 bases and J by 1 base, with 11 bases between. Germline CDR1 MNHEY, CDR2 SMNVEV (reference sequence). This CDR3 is CASSPSVANTEAFF. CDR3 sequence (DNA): TGTGCCAGCAGTCCTTCGGTTGCGAACACTGAAGCTTTCTTT.

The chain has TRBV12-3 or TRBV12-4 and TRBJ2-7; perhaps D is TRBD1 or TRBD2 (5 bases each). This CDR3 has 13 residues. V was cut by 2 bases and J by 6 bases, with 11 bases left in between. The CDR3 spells CASSLWGTSEQYF. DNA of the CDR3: TGTGCCAGCAGTTTATGGGGGACCTCCGAGCAGTACTTC.

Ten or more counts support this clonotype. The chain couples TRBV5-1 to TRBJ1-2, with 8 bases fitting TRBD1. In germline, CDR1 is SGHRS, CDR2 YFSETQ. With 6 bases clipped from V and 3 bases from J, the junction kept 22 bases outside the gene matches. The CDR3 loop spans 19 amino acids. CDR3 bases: TGCGCCAGCAAGCCTCCATCTTCCGGGACAGGAATCCGAGACTATGGCTACACCTTC. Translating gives CASKPPSSGTGIRDYGYTF.

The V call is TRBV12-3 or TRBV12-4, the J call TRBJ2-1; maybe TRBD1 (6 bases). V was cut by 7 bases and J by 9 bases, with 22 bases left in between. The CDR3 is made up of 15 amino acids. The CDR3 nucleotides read TGTGCCAGCAATCCTGGGGGACACGAAGGTGCTGAGCAGTTCTTC. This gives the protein CASNPGGHEGAEQFF.

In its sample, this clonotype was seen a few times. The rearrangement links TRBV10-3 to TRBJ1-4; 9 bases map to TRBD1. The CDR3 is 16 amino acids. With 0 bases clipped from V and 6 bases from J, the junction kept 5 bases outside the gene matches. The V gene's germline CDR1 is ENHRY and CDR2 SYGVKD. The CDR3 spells CAISESARTGDEKLFF. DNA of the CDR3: TGTGCCATCAGTGAGTCGGCGAGGACAGGGGATGAAAAACTGTTTTTT.

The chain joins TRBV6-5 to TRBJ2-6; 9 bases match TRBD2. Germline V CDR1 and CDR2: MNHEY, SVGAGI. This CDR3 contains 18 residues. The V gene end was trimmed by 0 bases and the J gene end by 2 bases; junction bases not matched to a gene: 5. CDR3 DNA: TGTGCCAGCAGTTACTCCGGAGCGGGGGGACCTGGGGCCAACGTCCTGACTTTC. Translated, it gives CASSYSGAGGPGANVLTF.

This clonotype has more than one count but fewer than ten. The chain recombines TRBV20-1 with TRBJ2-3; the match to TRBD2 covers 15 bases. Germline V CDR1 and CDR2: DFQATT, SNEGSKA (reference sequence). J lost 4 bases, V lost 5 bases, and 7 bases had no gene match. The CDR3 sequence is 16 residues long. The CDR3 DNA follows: TGCAGTGCTTCCAGGACTAGCGGGGGGGCAGCAGATACGCAGTATTTT. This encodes CSASRTSGGAADTQYF.

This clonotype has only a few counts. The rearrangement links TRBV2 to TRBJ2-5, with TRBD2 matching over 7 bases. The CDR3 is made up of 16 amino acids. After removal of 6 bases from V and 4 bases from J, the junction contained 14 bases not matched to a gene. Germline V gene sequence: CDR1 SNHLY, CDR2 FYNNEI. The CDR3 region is CASRKGSGIIGETQYF. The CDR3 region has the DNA TGTGCCAGCAGGAAAGGGAGCGGGATAATCGGAGAGACCCAGTACTTC.

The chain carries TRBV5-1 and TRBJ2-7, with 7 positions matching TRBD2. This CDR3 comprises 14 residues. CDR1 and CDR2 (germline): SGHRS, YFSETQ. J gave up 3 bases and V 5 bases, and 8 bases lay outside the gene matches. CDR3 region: CASSWEGLGYEQYF. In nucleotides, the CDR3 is TGCGCCAGCAGTTGGGAGGGCCTTGGCTACGAGCAGTACTTC.

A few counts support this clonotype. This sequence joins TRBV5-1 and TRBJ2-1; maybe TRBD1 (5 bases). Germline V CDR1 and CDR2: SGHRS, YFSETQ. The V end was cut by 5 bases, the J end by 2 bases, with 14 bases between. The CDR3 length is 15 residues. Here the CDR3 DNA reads TGCGCCAGCAGAACCGATGGACACCCCTACAATGAGCAGTTCTTC. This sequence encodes CASRTDGHPYNEQFF.

The CDR3, as DNA: TGTGCCAGCAGCTTAACCGACAGCCACTACAATGAGCAGTTCTTC. Protein product: CASSLTDSHYNEQFF. J is TRBJ2-1 and V is TRBV7-8; TRBD1 is a possible D gene (5 bases). This CDR3 region has 15 residues. Between the trimmed V and J ends, which lost 2 bases and 3 bases, there was a span of 11 bases. Per the germline V gene, CDR1 is SGHVS and CDR2 is FQNEAQ.

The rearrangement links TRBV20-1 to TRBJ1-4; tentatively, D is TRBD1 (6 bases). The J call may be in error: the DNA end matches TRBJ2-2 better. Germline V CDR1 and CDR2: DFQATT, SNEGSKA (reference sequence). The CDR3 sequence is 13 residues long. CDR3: CSARVVGGEELFF. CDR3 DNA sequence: TGCAGTGCTAGAGTCGTTGGGGGCGAGGAGCTGTTTTTT.

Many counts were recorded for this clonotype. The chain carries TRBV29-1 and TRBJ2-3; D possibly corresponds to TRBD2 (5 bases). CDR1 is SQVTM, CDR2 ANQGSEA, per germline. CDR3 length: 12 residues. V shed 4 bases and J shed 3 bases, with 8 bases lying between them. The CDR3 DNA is TGCAGCGTTGGGCTAGCTACAGATACGCAGTATTTT. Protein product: CSVGLATDTQYF.

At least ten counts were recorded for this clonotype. The CDR3 region is CSVLKSRDSGEQYF. The CDR3 DNA is TGCAGCGTTCTTAAGAGCAGGGACTCGGGCGAGCAGTACTTC. The chain joins TRBV29-1 to TRBJ2-7; possibly TRBD2 for D (6 bases). CDR1 is SQVTM and CDR2 is ANQGSEA in the germline V gene. This CDR3 spans 14 amino acids. Trimming took off 5 bases at V and 6 bases at J, with 20 bases between the two ends.

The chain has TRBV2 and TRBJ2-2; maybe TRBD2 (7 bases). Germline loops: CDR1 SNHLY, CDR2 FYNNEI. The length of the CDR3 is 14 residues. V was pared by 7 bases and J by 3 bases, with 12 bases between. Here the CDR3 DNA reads TGTGCCAGCAACGGGGGGCGCGACACCGGGGAGCTGTTTTTT. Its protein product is CASNGGRDTGELFF.

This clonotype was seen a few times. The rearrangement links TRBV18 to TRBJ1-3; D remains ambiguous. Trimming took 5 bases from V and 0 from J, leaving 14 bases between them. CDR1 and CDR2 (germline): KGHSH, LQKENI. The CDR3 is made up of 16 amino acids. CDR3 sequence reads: CASSAGPSSSGNTIYF. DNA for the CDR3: TGTGCCAGCTCAGCAGGACCGTCCTCCTCTGGAAACACCATATATTTT.